This TCR beta chain was sequenced for a study of shared clonotypes between healthy human individuals. Study context: Donors, aged 18 to 49, were a couple of women and three men.

The CDR3 covers 13 residues. Trimming pared 2 bases from V and 7 bases from J, leaving 10 bases between. The V gene's germline CDR1 is SGDLS and CDR2 YYNGEE. It was CD45RO-negative cells, positively selected for CCR7, that made up naive CD8 cells, with terminally differentiated effector memory CD45RA+ cells excluded. Samples underwent the assay at deep level. Genomic DNA of every subset was divided equally among multiple immunoSEQ plates. Profiling relied on immunoSEQ multiplex PCR, and the TCRdb table lists in-frame clones only, not all of them. The sample lists about 600,000 clones, 95% to 98% occurring once.

The TCR was taken from a man aged 25 to 40 in good health. The chain is built from TRBV9 and TRBJ2-1; perhaps TRBD2 as D (5 bases). Sequencing was performed on naive CD8+ T cells sorted from blood. The CDR3 spells CASSVSGGNEQFF. The CDR3 DNA reads as TGTGCCAGCAGCGTTTCCGGCGGGAATGAGCAGTTCTTC.